Listed here are 24 T cell receptor beta chains from one sample, sequenced in a study of radiotherapy plus CTLA-4 blockade in lung cancer. Some clones are missing from TCRdb's copy, which holds only in-frame ones; the method was immunoSEQ multiplex PCR. Altogether around 82,000 clones are present, around 86% being singletons, with the ten largest covering over 15%. Material: peripheral blood, obtained from a patient treated with radiotherapy plus ipilimumab. All receptors come from a human donor with non-small cell lung cancer that progressed on radiotherapy plus ipilimumab.

V is TRBV5-1 and J is TRBJ2-3; D is perhaps TRBD1 or TRBD2 (7 bases each). Between the trimmed V and J ends, which lost 1 base and 3 bases, there was a span of 12 bases. Per germline, CDR1 SGHRS and CDR2 YFSETQ. CDR3 length: 15 residues. For the CDR3, the DNA is TGCGCCAGCAGCTTGTACAGGGGAGGGACAGATACGCAGTATTTT. It encodes CASSLYRGGTDTQYF.

This rearrangement joins TRBV15 to TRBJ1-1; D may be TRBD1 (5 bases). Looked up from germline, CDR1 is LNHNV and CDR2 is YYDKDF (reference sequence). This CDR3 spans 14 amino acids. The V and J ends lost 5 bases and 7 bases respectively, with 17 bases between them. The DNA of the CDR3 is TGTGCCACCAGCTGGGGACCCCCGCGTCTTGAAGCTTTCTTT. Its translation: CATSWGPPRLEAFF.

V is TRBV28 and J is TRBJ2-5; 8 bases line up with TRBD1. Trimming at V came to 7 bases and at J to 5 bases, leaving 9 bases not matched to a gene. Germline CDR1 is MDHEN and CDR2 is SYDVKM. The CDR3 totals 14 residues. DNA for the CDR3: TGTGCCAGCACTTGGACAGGGACGGGGGAGACCCAGTACTTC. Translating gives CASTWTGTGETQYF.

J is TRBJ1-1 and V is TRBV19, with D maybe TRBD1 (6 bases). Germline-derived CDR1 and CDR2 are LNHDA and SQIVND (reference sequence). V gave up 5 bases and J gave up 4 bases, with 11 bases separating them. This CDR3 region has 13 residues. CDR3 sequence: CASSQGKTTEAFF. CDR3 coding DNA: TGTGCCAGTAGTCAGGGGAAGACCACTGAAGCTTTCTTT. The complete variable domain, with remaining parts taken from reference TRBV19 and TRBJ1-1, reads DGGITQSPKYLFRKEGQNVTLSCEQNLNHDAMYWYRQDPGQGLRLIYYSQIVNDFQKGDIAEGYSVSREKKESFPLTVTSAQKNPTAFYLCASSQGKTTEAFFGQGTRLTVV.

This clone has only one observation. This rearrangement joins TRBV7-6 to TRBJ1-3, with D perhaps TRBD1 (5 bases). The CDR3 runs 12 residues. Per the germline V gene, CDR1 is SGHVS and CDR2 is FNYEAQ. Trimming removed 9 bases at V and 1 base at J, with 7 bases between. The DNA of the CDR3 is TGTGCCAGTCAGGGATCTGGAAACACCATATATTTT. Translating it yields CASQGSGNTIYF.

The chain couples TRBV2 to TRBJ2-5, with 9 bases that match TRBD2. Trimming removed 5 bases from V and 1 base from J; junction bases left unmatched: 5. CDR3 length: 15 residues. Germline CDR1 and CDR2: SNHLY and FYNNEI. As DNA, the CDR3 is TGTGCCAGCAGTAATCCAGCGGGGGGCCAAGAGACCCAGTACTTC. Amino acids: CASSNPAGGQETQYF. The full variable domain, its missing parts supplied by reference TRBV2 and TRBJ2-5, is EPEVTQTPSHQVTQMGQEVILRCVPISNHLYFYWYRQILGQKVEFLVSFYNNEISEKSEIFDDQFSVERPDGSNFTLKIRSTKLEDSAMYFCASSNPAGGQETQYFGPGTRLLVL.

The chain joins TRBV11-2 to TRBJ2-1; the D is unclear. V shed 4 bases and J shed 0 bases, with 13 bases lying between them. This CDR3 region has 16 residues. Germline-derived CDR1 and CDR2 are SGHAT and FQNNGV. The CDR3 is CASSSFWTASYNEQFF. DNA for the CDR3: TGTGCCAGCAGCTCCTTTTGGACGGCCTCCTACAATGAGCAGTTCTTC.

The chain links TRBV7-9 to TRBJ2-1, with a weak D call TRBD2 (6 bases). Germline V gene data show CDR1 as SEHNR and CDR2 as FQNEAQ (reference sequence). This CDR3 is built from 14 residues. V was trimmed by 0 bases and J by 7 bases, leaving 10 bases between them. Here the CDR3 DNA reads TGTGCCAGCAGCTTAGCGGGAGGACCGAATGAGCAGTTCTTC. Translation: CASSLAGGPNEQFF.

V and J are TRBV5-6 and TRBJ2-5; D is unclear. The CDR3 has 14 residues. Trimming stripped 4 bases from V and 2 bases from J, with 12 bases between. CDR1 SGHDT and CDR2 YYEEEE come from the germline V gene. The chain's CDR3 is CASSRYDAQETQYF. The CDR3 bases are TGTGCCAGCAGCCGCTATGACGCTCAAGAGACCCAGTACTTC.

V and J are TRBV5-1 and TRBJ2-7; 7 positions match TRBD1. V gave up 4 bases and J gave up 2 bases; unmatched junction bases: 3. Germline CDR1 is SGHRS and CDR2 is YFSETQ. There are 13 residues in the CDR3. The CDR3 spells CASSLQGTYEQYF. The CDR3 region has the DNA TGCGCCAGCAGCCTACAGGGGACCTACGAGCAGTACTTC.

J is TRBJ1-1 and V is TRBV6-1; D not resolved. Germline V lookup: CDR1 MNHNS, CDR2 SASEGT. V lost 7 bases and J lost 0, with 12 bases in between. The CDR3 loop spans 14 amino acids. The CDR3 spells CASTLGGLNTEAFF. For the CDR3, the DNA is TGTGCCAGCACCTTGGGTGGTTTGAACACTGAAGCTTTCTTT.

The chain has TRBV18 and TRBJ2-7, with D possibly being TRBD2 (6 bases). Germline V gives CDR1 KGHSH, CDR2 LQKENI. The CDR3 is made up of 14 amino acids. V was shortened by 0 bases and J by 0 bases, with 6 bases between the two germline ends. CDR3 protein: CASSPPGGSYEQYF. DNA for the CDR3: TGTGCCAGCTCACCACCGGGGGGCTCCTACGAGCAGTACTTC.

The J gene is TRBJ1-2, the V gene TRBV5-1, with 10 nucleotides matching TRBD1. The germline V gene has CDR1 SGHRS and CDR2 YFSETQ. The junction had 7 bases not matched to a gene; V was cut back by 4 bases and J by 4 bases. The CDR3 spans 15 residues. The CDR3 nucleotides are TGCGCCAGCAGCGTGGACAGGGGGAGCGCCTATGGCTACACCTTC. This translates into CASSVDRGSAYGYTF.

The chain uses TRBV7-3 and TRBJ2-2; no reliable D call. The CDR3 is 13 residues long. Trimming took 2 bases from V and 7 from J, leaving 8 bases between them. Germline-derived CDR1 and CDR2 are SGHTA and FQGTGA. The CDR3 coding sequence is TGTGCCAGCAGCTTAGATCGTGGCGGGGAGCTGTTTTTT. This gives the protein CASSLDRGGELFF.

The CDR3 here is CASSLVADTQYF. The DNA of the CDR3 is TGCGCCAGCAGCTTGGTTGCAGATACGCAGTATTTT. The V and J genes are TRBV5-1 and TRBJ2-3, with D unclear. The CDR3 sequence is 12 residues long. Germline CDR1 SGHRS, CDR2 YFSETQ. Trimming stripped 0 bases from V and 4 bases from J, with 3 bases between.

The chain employs TRBV5-1 and TRBJ2-7; the D is unclear. This CDR3 has 11 amino acids. V lost 7 bases, J lost 3 bases, and 8 bases lay in between. The germline V gene encodes CDR1 SGHRS and CDR2 YFSETQ. The CDR3 protein is CASGLHYEQYF. For the CDR3, the DNA is TGCGCCAGCGGGCTTCACTACGAGCAGTACTTC.

V and J are TRBV29-1 and TRBJ2-5, with 14 bases aligning to TRBD2. With V trimmed by 6 bases and J by 5 bases, 11 bases remained unmatched. CDR1 is SQVTM, CDR2 ANQGSEA, per germline. The CDR3 covers 16 residues. The CDR3: CSVRTSGRRLGETQYF. CDR3 bases: TGCAGCGTGAGGACTAGCGGGAGGAGGTTGGGGGAGACCCAGTACTTC. Complete variable domain (other parts from reference TRBV29-1 and TRBJ2-5): SAVISQKPSRDICQRGTSLTIQCQVDSQVTMMFWYRQQPGQSLTLIATANQGSEATYESGFVIDKFPISRPNLTFSTLTVSNMSPEDSSIYLCSVRTSGRRLGETQYFGPGTRLLVL.

Comment on this clone: Other DNA sequences in this sample translate to the same CDR3. The chain links TRBV5-6 to TRBJ1-2; TRBD1 might be the D (6 bases). Trimming removed 2 bases at V and 8 bases at J, with 10 bases between. CDR3 length: 12 residues. Germline V gives CDR1 SGHDT, CDR2 YYEEEE. CDR3 sequence: CASSFRGGGYTF. CDR3 DNA sequence: TGTGCCAGCAGCTTCAGGGGCGGCGGCTACACCTTC.

The chain recombines TRBV7-8 with TRBJ1-6; 7 nucleotides align to TRBD1. V dropped 3 bases and J dropped 6; count of bases not matched to a gene: 5. Germline CDR1 reads SGHVS; CDR2 reads FQNEAQ. There are 15 residues in the CDR3. CDR3 loop: CASSLGQSANSPLHF. CDR3 in DNA: TGTGCCAGCAGCTTGGGACAGTCGGCTAATTCACCCCTCCACTTT.

The J gene is TRBJ1-2, the V gene TRBV18, with 9 bases lining up with TRBD1. The germline V gene has CDR1 KGHSH and CDR2 LQKENI. CDR3 length: 14 residues. V trimming: 3 bases; J trimming: 8 bases; junction bases outside the gene matches: 7. The CDR3 sequence: CASSPGDRATGYTF. CDR3 DNA sequence: TGTGCCAGCTCACCGGGGGACAGGGCTACGGGCTACACCTTC.

This clone was seen just once. V gene TRBV18 combines with J gene TRBJ2-1, with 12 bases fitting TRBD2. The CDR3 has 18 amino acids. The germline gives CDR1 KGHSH, CDR2 LQKENI. J lost 0 bases, V lost 6 bases, and 9 bases had no gene match. The CDR3 region has the DNA TGTGCCAGCTCTCCCCGGACTAGCGGGACGAGCTCCTACAATGAGCAGTTCTTC. This gives the protein CASSPRTSGTSSYNEQFF.

The V call is TRBV7-2, the J call TRBJ2-7; 7 bases map to TRBD1. The germline CDR1 and CDR2 sequences are SGHTA and FQGNSA. The CDR3 is made up of 11 amino acids. V shed 5 bases, J shed 12 bases, and the junction held 7 bases outside the gene matches. This CDR3 reads CASSPDRVLYF. CDR3 sequence (DNA): TGTGCCAGCAGCCCAGACAGGGTGCTGTACTTC.

The rearrangement links TRBV6-6 to TRBJ2-5; D unresolved. V was shortened by 2 bases and J by 0 bases, with 10 bases between the two germline ends. Germline CDR1 MNHNY, CDR2 SVGAGI (reference sequence). The CDR3 has 15 amino acids. The CDR3 bases are TGTGCCAGCAGTTACACCACAAAGTACCAAGAGACCCAGTACTTC. This codes for CASSYTTKYQETQYF.

The chain is built from TRBV6-5 and TRBJ2-1; 9 bases align to TRBD2. The trim removed 9 bases at V and 6 bases at J, leaving 9 bases unmatched. Germline assignment: CDR1 MNHEY and CDR2 SVGAGI. CDR3 length: 14 residues. The CDR3 DNA sequence: TGTGCCAGGGATCGACTAGCGGAGGTCAATGAGCAGTTCTTC. Translated, it gives CARDRLAEVNEQFF.